The rows below give T cell receptor beta chains drawn from one sample of a study of blood T cell repertoires in COVID-19. Profiling relied on immunoSEQ multiplex PCR, and the TCRdb table lists in-frame clones only, not all of them. The sample contains some 40,000 clones, around 82% of which appear only once. Source material: peripheral blood. The receptors originated from a man between 65 and 79 years old with acute or convalescent COVID-19. CDR3s include the opening cysteine and the closing phenylalanine or tryptophan. A D gene is named only where the DNA matches it firmly.

d_call	cdr3_length	j_call	v_call	cdr3_aa
TRBD1	14	TRBJ2-7	TRBV19	CASSHRGQFHEQYF
TRBD2	15	TRBJ2-1	TRBV4-3	CASSQIAGVLDEQFF
.	15	TRBJ1-5	TRBV3-1/TRBV3-2	CASSQGQRSNQPQHF
.	15	TRBJ2-7	TRBV6-5	CASSNPWGNSYEQYF
.	13	TRBJ2-3	TRBV24-1	CATAGTWADTQYF
.	18	TRBJ2-7	TRBV4-1	CASSHLLSKEGRSYEQYF
.	11	TRBJ2-2	TRBV19	CASSILGELFF
TRBD1	14	TRBJ2-7	TRBV4-1	CASSARQGLHEQYF
TRBD1	17	TRBJ2-1	TRBV15	CATSSGAAGQGYSEQFF
TRBD2	13	TRBJ2-7	TRBV15	CAIRLAGVGEQYF
TRBD2	15	TRBJ2-5	TRBV6-6	CASSLTSGGKETQYF
TRBD1	13	TRBJ2-7	TRBV18	CASSPGGTGREYF
.	16	TRBJ2-2	TRBV6-5	CASSYSLGAGSGELFF
.	15	TRBJ2-7	TRBV28	CASSLWGLSSYEQYF
TRBD1	16	TRBJ1-5	TRBV6-2/TRBV6-3	CASSSGGTGVNQPQHF
.	14	TRBJ2-2	TRBV28	CASSLGLNTGELFF
.	15	TRBJ2-7	TRBV19	CASSRRPGNFYEQYF
TRBD1	15	TRBJ2-2	TRBV15	CATSPDRGYTGELFF
.	16	TRBJ1-6	TRBV7-9	CASSSKFGEGNSPLHF
TRBD2	15	TRBJ2-5	TRBV7-9	CASSLRLAGGETQYF
.	15	TRBJ2-2	TRBV11-3	CASSLERANTGELFF
TRBD1	13	TRBJ1-1	TRBV19	CASRTKQGIEAFF
TRBD2	16	TRBJ2-7	TRBV6-1	CASSDLRTSGSYEQYF
TRBD1	17	TRBJ2-2	TRBV7-2	CASSLDRGQANTGELFF
.	14	TRBJ1-2	TRBV28	CACEVTRGYGGYTF
TRBD2	18	TRBJ2-1	TRBV25-1	CASSDRLAGDGTYNEQFF
TRBD1	14	TRBJ1-3	TRBV3-1/TRBV3-2	CASRDRGSGNTIYF
.	17	TRBJ1-4	TRBV18	CASLRAGGSSTNEKLFF
.	17	TRBJ2-5	TRBV7-9	CASSLVGLTQGRETQYF
TRBD1	15	TRBJ2-3	TRBV19	CASSIEDRGTDTQYF
.	13	TRBJ1-2	TRBV5-8	CASSPTVNYGYTF
TRBD1	15	TRBJ1-2	TRBV5-1	CASSLERQGGTGYTF
.	13	TRBJ1-1	TRBV2	CASRLNMNTEAFF
TRBD2	16	TRBJ2-2	TRBV27	CASSPWTSGGDGELFF
TRBD1	17	TRBJ2-2	TRBV3-1/TRBV3-2	CASSSTGTGGRTGELFF
.	16	TRBJ2-3	TRBV7-6	CASSLDVTSGTDTQYF
TRBD1	14	TRBJ1-5	TRBV15	CATSRTGANQPQHF
.	15	TRBJ1-1	TRBV27	CASSFGLGANTEAFF
TRBD2	15	TRBJ2-2	TRBV19	CASSILAGVTGELFF
TRBD1	15	TRBJ1-5	TRBV28	CASSSRQGGGQPQHF
TRBD1	15	TRBJ2-7	TRBV29-1	CSVSGTGAFENEQYF
.	16	TRBJ2-7	TRBV3-1/TRBV3-2	CASSQDLAAGTYEQYF
TRBD2	19	TRBJ2-1	TRBV28	CASSFYSGRLIGTYNEQFF
.	17	TRBJ2-1	TRBV18	CASSPSDRREGSGEQFF
TRBD2	17	TRBJ2-2	TRBV11-3	CASSPGLAGVGTGELFF
TRBD1	14	TRBJ1-1	TRBV19	CASSTRTGSTEAFF
.	15	TRBJ1-4	TRBV3-1/TRBV3-2	CASSRGTPSGEKLFF
.	15	TRBJ1-3	TRBV7-6	CASSLMSGSGNTIYF
.	14	TRBJ1-2	TRBV7-9	CASSYRQTGRGYTF
.	16	TRBJ1-5	TRBV6-6	CASSYLGQDSNQPQHF
TRBD2	14	TRBJ2-7	TRBV3-1/TRBV3-2	CATTGGGGSYEQYF
.	14	TRBJ2-2	TRBV6-5	CASTWTANTGELFF
.	16	TRBJ2-2	TRBV4-3	CASSQLTGSNTGELFF
TRBD2	17	TRBJ2-1	TRBV24-1	CATIGGAGLAGGHEQFF
TRBD1	18	TRBJ2-5	TRBV11-3	CASSSFLPTDRVQETQYF
.	18	TRBJ1-3	TRBV13	CASSPVVLQGNSGNTIYF
TRBD2	16	TRBJ2-3	TRBV27	CASSPRLAQYTDTQYF
TRBD2	15	TRBJ2-1	TRBV29-1	CSVENRGDGYNEQFF